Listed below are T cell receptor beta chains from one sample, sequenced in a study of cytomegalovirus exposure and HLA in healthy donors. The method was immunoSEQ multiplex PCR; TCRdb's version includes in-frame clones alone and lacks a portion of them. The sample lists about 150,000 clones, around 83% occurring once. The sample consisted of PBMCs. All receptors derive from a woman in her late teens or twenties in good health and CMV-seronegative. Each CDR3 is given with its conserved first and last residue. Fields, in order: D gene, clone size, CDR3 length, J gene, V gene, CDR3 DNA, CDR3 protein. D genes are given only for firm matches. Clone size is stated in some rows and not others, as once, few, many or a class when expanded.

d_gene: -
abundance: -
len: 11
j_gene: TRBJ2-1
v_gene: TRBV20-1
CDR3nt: TGCAGTGCTTCCGAGGGCAATGAGCAGTTCTTC
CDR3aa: CSASEGNEQFF

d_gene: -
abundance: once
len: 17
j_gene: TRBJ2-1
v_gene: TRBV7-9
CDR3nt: TGTGCCAGCAGCTTAGCGTGGGGGGGCGGCTCCTACAATGAGCAGTTCTTC
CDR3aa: CASSLAWGGGSYNEQFF

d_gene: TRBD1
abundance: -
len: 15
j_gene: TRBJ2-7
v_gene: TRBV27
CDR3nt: TGTGCCAGCACCCCCCGGGACAGTGAGCCCCTCGAGCAGTACTTC
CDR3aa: CASTPRDSEPLEQYF

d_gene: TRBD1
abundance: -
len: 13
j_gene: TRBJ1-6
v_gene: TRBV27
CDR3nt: TGTGCCAGCAGTCGACAGGGATTGTCACCCCTCCACTTT
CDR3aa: CASSRQGLSPLHF

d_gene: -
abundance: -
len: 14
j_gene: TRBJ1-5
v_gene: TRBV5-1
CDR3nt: TGCGCCAGCAGCGCACGGGGTGGCGGACAGCCCCAGCATTTT
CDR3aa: CASSARGGGQPQHF

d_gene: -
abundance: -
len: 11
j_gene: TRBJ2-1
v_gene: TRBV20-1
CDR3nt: TGCAGTGCCGCCTCCCACCCCGCGGTGTTCTTC
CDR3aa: CSAASHPAVFF

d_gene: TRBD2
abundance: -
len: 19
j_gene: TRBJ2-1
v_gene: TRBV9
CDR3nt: TGTGCCAGCAGCGCCTGGACTAGCGGGTCAGGGGGTCCCTACAATGAGCAGTTCTTC
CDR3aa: CASSAWTSGSGGPYNEQFF

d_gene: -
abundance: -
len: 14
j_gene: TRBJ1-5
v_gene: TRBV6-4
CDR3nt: TGTGCCAGCAGACAGGGAAAACAAGGGCAGCCCCAGCATTTT
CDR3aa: CASRQGKQGQPQHF

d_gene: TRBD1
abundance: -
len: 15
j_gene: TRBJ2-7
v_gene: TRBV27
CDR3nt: TGTGCCAGCAGTTCCCGGGACAGGGGTAATTACGAGCAGTACTTC
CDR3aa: CASSSRDRGNYEQYF

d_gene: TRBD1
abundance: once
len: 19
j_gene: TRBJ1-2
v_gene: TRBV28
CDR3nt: TGTGCCAGCAACCCCCGCCCCGGGACAGGGGGCCTAACTAACTATGGCTACACCTTC
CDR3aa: CASNPRPGTGGLTNYGYTF

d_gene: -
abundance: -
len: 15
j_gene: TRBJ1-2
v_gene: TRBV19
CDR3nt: TGTGCCAGTAGACCTGTTGACAGGTTTTCCCATGGCTACACCTTC
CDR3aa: CASRPVDRFSHGYTF

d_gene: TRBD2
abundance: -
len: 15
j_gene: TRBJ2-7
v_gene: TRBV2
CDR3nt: TGTGCCAGCAGTATGAGCGGGGGGGCCGTCGACGAGCAGTACTTC
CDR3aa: CASSMSGGAVDEQYF

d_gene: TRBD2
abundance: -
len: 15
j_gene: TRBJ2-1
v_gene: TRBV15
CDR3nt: TGTGCCACCAGCAGAGATAGAGGACTAGCGGAGGAGCAGTTCTTC
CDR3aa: CATSRDRGLAEEQFF

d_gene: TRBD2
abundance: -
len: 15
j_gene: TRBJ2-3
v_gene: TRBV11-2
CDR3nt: TGTGCCAGCAGTCAAGGGTGGGTAGCGGGAGATACGCAGTATTTT
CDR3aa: CASSQGWVAGDTQYF

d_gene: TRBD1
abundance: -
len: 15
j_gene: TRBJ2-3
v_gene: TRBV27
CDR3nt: TGTGCCAGCAGTTTAGTCAGGGGGCGTCCAGATACGCAGTATTTT
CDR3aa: CASSLVRGRPDTQYF

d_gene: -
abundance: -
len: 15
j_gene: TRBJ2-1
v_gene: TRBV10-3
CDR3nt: TGTGCCATCAGTCGGACCGGGACTGCTCAGAATGAGCAGTTCTTC
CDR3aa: CAISRTGTAQNEQFF

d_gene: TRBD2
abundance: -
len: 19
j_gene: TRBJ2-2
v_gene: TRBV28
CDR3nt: TGTGCCAGCAGAGAGCTAGCGGGAGGGCCTCAGGGGAACACCGGGGAGCTGTTTTTT
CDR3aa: CASRELAGGPQGNTGELFF

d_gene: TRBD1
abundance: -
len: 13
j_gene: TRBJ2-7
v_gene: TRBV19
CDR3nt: TGTGCCAATAGCTGGGACAGGGGGGACGAGCAGTACTTC
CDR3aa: CANSWDRGDEQYF

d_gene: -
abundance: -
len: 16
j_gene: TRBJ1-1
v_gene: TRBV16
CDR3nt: TGTGCCAGCAGCACGCACCAGGGCTCCATGAACACTGAAGCTTTCTTT
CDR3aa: CASSTHQGSMNTEAFF

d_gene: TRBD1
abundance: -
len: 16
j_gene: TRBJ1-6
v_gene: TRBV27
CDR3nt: TGTGCCAGCAGTCCTCGGACAGGGTCCTTAAATTCACCCCTCCACTTT
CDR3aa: CASSPRTGSLNSPLHF

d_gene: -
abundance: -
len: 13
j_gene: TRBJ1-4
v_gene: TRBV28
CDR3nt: TGTGCCAGCAGTTTAGGGACACCTGAAAAACTGTTTTTT
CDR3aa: CASSLGTPEKLFF

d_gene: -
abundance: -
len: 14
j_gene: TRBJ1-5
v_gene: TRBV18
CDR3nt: TGTGTCAGCTCACCTCGTAGAGGTAATCAGCCCCAGCATTTT
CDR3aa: CVSSPRRGNQPQHF

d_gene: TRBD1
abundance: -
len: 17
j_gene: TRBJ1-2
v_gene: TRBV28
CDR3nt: TGTGCCAGCAGTTTGGACAGGGGCCCGGGCGGAGGGTATGGCTACACCTTC
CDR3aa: CASSLDRGPGGGYGYTF

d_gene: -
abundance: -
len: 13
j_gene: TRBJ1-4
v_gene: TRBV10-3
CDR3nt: TGTGCCATCGGAGGTGCAACTAATGAAAAACTGTTTTTT
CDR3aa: CAIGGATNEKLFF

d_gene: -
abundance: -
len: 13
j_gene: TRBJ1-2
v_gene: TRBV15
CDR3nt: TGTGCCACCAGCAGAGATCCGGGGTGGGGCTACACCTTC
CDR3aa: CATSRDPGWGYTF

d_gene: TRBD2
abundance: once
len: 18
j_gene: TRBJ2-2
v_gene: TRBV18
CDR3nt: TGTGCCAGCTCCGATTCGAGAAGCGGGGGTCGTGGCACCGGGGAGCTGTTTTTT
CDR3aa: CASSDSRSGGRGTGELFF

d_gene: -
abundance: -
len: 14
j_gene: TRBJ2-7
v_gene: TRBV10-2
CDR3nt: TGCGCCAGCAGTGTTAGGGCGGCAGGGCCCGACGAGTACTTC
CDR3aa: CASSVRAAGPDEYF